This T cell receptor (beta chain) was sequenced in a study of blood T cell repertoires in COVID-19. Study in general: Collection of acute and convalescent COVID-19 samples took place in the United States, Italy and Spain. T cells, B-cell-depleted T cells, or PBMCs provided the cDNA or gDNA that served as material.

Per the original methods: Nucleated cell number was recorded as an estimate derived from reference gene primer amplification. Produced via immunoSEQ multiplex PCR; TCRdb's table is partial and in-frame only. That table gives V, J and clone size, and the DNA gave D and trimming. This table has some 150,000 clones, around 88% appearing once. The germline CDR1 and CDR2 sequences are LNHDA and SQIVND (reference sequence). The CDR3 extends over 16 amino acids. V gave up 3 bases and J gave up 1 base; unmatched junction bases: 4. Input material: peripheral blood. The chain uses TRBV19 and TRBJ2-2; TRBD2 matches 8 bases. This receptor was taken from a woman aged 60-75 years with acute or convalescent COVID-19. The CDR3 sequence is CASSMWLAGNTGELFF. CDR3 DNA sequence: TGTGCCAGTAGTATGTGGCTAGCGGGGAACACCGGGGAGCTGTTTTTT.